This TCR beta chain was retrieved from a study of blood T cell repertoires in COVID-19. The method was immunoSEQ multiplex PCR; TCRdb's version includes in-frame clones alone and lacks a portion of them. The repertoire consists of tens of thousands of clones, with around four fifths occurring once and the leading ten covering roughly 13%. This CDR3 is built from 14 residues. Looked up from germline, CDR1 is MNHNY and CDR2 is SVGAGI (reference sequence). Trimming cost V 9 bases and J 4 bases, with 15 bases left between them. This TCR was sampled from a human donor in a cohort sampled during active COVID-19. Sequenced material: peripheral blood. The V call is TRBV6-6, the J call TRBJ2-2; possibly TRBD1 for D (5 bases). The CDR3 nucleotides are TGTGCCAGTCGGATCAGGGCGGCCACCGGGGAGCTGTTTTTT. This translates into CASRIRAATGELFF.